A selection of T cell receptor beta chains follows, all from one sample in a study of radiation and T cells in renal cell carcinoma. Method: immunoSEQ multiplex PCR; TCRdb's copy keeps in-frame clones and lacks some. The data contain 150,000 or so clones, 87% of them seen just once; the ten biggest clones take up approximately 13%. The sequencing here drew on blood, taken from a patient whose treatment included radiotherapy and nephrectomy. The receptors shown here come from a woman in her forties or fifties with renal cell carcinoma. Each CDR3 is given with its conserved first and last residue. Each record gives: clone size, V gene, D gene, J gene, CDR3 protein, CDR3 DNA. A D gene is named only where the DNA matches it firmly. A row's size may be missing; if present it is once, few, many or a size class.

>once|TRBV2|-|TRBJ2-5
CASSEISRGETQYF
TGTGCCAGCAGTGAAATTAGTAGGGGAGAGACCCAGTACTTC
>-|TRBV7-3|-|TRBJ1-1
CASSLRGGTNTEAFF
TGTGCCAGCAGCTTAAGGGGGGGTACTAACACTGAAGCTTTCTTT
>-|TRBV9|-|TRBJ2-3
CASSVQGGADTQYF
TGTGCCAGCAGCGTCCAGGGGGGGGCAGATACGCAGTATTTT
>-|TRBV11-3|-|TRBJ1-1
CASSLQPNTEAFF
TGTGCCAGCAGCTTGCAGCCGAACACTGAAGCTTTCTTT
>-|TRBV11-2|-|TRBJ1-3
CASSLVGHAGNTIYF
TGTGCCAGCAGCTTAGTCGGACATGCTGGAAACACCATATATTTT
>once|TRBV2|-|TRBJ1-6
CASLQVSSYNSPLHF
TGTGCCAGCCTACAGGTCAGCTCCTATAATTCACCCCTCCACTTT
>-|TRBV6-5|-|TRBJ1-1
CASSYSADTEAFF
TGTGCCAGCAGTTACTCCGCAGACACTGAAGCTTTCTTT
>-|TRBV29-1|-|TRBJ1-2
CSVMDRANYGYTF
TGCAGCGTCATGGACAGAGCTAACTATGGCTACACCTTC
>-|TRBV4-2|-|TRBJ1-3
CASSQGASGNTIYF
TGTGCCAGCAGCCAAGGCGCCTCTGGAAACACCATATATTTT
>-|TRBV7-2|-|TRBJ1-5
CASSLAGGVLIWAQHF
TGTGCCAGCAGCTTAGCCGGGGGGGTTCTTATCTGGGCCCAGCATTTT
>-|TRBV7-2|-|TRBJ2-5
CASSLEDRQETQYF
TGTGCCAGCAGCTTAGAAGACAGGCAAGAGACCCAGTACTTC
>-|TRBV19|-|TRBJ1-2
CASSIEQDYGYTF
TGTGCCAGTAGTATTGAACAGGATTATGGCTACACCTTC
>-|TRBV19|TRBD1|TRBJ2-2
CASSMGQGAGELFF
TGTGCCAGTAGTATGGGACAGGGGGCCGGGGAGCTGTTTTTT
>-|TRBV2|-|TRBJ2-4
CASSVDQGTKNIQYF
TGTGCCAGCAGTGTGGACCAGGGGACAAAAAACATTCAGTACTTC
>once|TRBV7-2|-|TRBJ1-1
CASSLVGGAVGNTEAFF
TGTGCCAGCAGCTTAGTCGGGGGCGCGGTTGGTAACACTGAAGCTTTCTTT
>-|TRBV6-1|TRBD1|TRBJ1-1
CASSTGEGTEAFF
TGTGCCAGCTCGACAGGGGAGGGCACTGAAGCTTTCTTT
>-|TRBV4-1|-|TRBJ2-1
CASRGLGNHEQFF
TGCGCCAGCAGGGGGTTGGGCAACCATGAGCAGTTCTTC
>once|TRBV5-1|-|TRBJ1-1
CASSLRQTNTEAFF
TGCGCCAGCAGCTTGCGCCAGACGAACACTGAAGCTTTCTTT
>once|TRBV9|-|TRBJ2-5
CASNSIGDSRETQYF
TGTGCCAGCAATTCGATAGGGGACTCTCGAGAGACCCAGTACTTC
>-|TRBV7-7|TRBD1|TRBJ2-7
CASSSHPGQGAYEQYF
TGTGCTAGCAGCTCTCACCCGGGACAGGGGGCCTACGAGCAGTACTTC
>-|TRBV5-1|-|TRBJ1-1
CASSLAGQNTEAFF
TGCGCCAGCAGCTTGGCCGGACAGAACACTGAAGCTTTCTTT
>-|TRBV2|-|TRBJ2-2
CASSEGRGPTGELFF
TGTGCCAGCAGTGAAGGCAGGGGACCCACCGGGGAGCTGTTTTTT
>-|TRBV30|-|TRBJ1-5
CAWSATTKDNYSNQPQHF
TGTGCCTGGAGTGCCACAACGAAGGACAACTATAGCAATCAGCCCCAGCATTTT
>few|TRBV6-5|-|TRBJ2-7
CASSIGGASSYEQYF
TGTGCCAGCAGCATCGGAGGGGCCAGTTCCTACGAGCAGTACTTC
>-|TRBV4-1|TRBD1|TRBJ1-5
CASSPGQGHQPQHF
TGCGCCAGCAGCCCGGGACAGGGACATCAGCCCCAGCATTTT
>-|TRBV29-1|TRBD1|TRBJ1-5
CSVRQGGNQPQHF
TGCAGCGTCCGACAGGGAGGCAATCAGCCCCAGCATTTT
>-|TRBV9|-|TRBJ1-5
CASSVGGEGPQHF
TGTGCCAGCAGCGTAGGAGGTGAGGGGCCCCAGCATTTT
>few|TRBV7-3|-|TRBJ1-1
CASSLSGRNTEAFF
TGTGCCAGCAGCTTATCAGGGAGGAACACTGAAGCTTTCTTT
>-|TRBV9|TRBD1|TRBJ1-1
CASSVAGGNTEAFF
TGTGCCAGCAGCGTAGCAGGGGGGAACACTGAAGCTTTCTTT
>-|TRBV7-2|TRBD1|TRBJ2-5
CASRGQGRETQYF
TGTGCCAGCCGGGGACAGGGGAGAGAGACCCAGTACTTC
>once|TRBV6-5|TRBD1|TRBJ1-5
CASSTGVQPQHF
TGTGCCAGCAGTACAGGGGTTCAGCCCCAGCATTTT
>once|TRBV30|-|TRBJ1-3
CAWGLSPGNTIYF
TGTGCCTGGGGGTTAAGTCCTGGAAACACCATATATTTT
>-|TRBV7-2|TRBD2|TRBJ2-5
CASSTTGGAVETQYF
TGTGCCAGCAGCACAACGGGGGGGGCGGTTGAGACCCAGTACTTC
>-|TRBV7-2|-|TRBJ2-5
CASSLGDRNQETQYF
TGTGCCAGCAGCTTAGGGGACCGAAACCAAGAGACCCAGTACTTC
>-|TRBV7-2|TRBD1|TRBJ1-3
CASSLTGELNTIYF
TGTGCCAGCAGCTTGACAGGGGAATTAAACACCATATATTTT
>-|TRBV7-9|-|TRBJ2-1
CASSQVGGNYNEQFF
TGTGCCAGCAGCCAAGTCGGCGGGAACTACAATGAGCAGTTCTTC
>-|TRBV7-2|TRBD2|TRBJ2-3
CASRPAGGTQYF
TGTGCCAGCAGACCCGCGGGGGGTACGCAGTATTTT
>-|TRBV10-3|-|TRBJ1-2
CAIKAGSLYGYTF
TGTGCCATCAAAGCGGGGAGCCTCTATGGCTACACCTTC
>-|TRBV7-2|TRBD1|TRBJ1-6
CASKEDRGHNSPLHF
TGTGCCAGCAAAGAAGACAGGGGGCATAATTCACCCCTCCACTTT
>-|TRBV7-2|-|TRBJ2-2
CASSSLGGNTGELFF
TGTGCCAGCAGCTCCTTAGGGGGAAACACCGGGGAGCTGTTTTTT
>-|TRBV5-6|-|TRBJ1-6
CASSSTGHNSPLHF
TGTGCCAGCAGTAGTACGGGACATAATTCACCCCTCCACTTT
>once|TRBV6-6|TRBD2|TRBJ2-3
CASYTSGGPGDTQYF
TGTGCCAGCTATACTAGCGGGGGACCGGGAGATACGCAGTATTTT
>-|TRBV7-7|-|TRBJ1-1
CASSLVPAPMNTEAFF
TGTGCTAGCAGCTTAGTCCCAGCACCCATGAACACTGAAGCTTTCTTT